Reported below is one TCR beta chain. Its antigen target is currently unknown. Qualities for individual bases were not recorded, and no much larger clone is one base off. Using the deep immunoSEQ assay, multiplex PCR amplified TCR CDR3 regions from genomic DNA. Genomic DNA extracted from each cell subset was distributed evenly over all wells of several immunoSEQ 96-well plates, and each plate served as one replicate. For sorted subsets, around 200 ng genomic DNA, equal to 30,000 or so T cell genomes, was loaded into each replicate PCR. Purified libraries were measured with a Qubit 3.0 fluorometer, size-checked on a Bioanalyzer 2100, and measured again with the KAPA Library Quantification kit. A separate single-read 150-cycle Illumina NextSeq 550 flow cell was used to sequence each immunoSEQ 96-well plate. The paper's processing steps were these. Because only junctional sequences without quality scores were contained in the immunoSEQ output, filtering matching that applied to full-length reads could not be performed. Sequences were annotated with PyIR, a Python wrapper for IgBLAST v1.9, using IMGT germline references to assign V/J genes and CDR3. Reads were filtered out if the reads had weak V/J assignments (E-value above 1e-6), no CDR3, stop codons, out-of-frame junctions, or ambiguous translated residues. A V3J clonotype was defined by an identical inferred V gene, J gene, and CDR3 amino acid sequence. The percentage overlap between two repertoires was calculated by dividing the number of shared unique clonotypes by the size of the smaller repertoire. Repertoire richness was assessed with RTK rarefaction, the Chao1 estimator, and Recon v2.1 estimates of unobserved clonotypes. OLGA was used to compute generation probabilities for all TCRbeta clonotypes that the gDNA method yielded from several donors. TCRdb took this table from immuneACCESS and kept in-frame rearrangements with V and J called. Such tables lack part of the clones; where checked against another copy, unresolved V genes explain under half of the gap, and the rest is unexplained. V and J calls and clone size are copied from that table; D and trimming were computed from the DNA. The table for this sample lists under 2,000,000 clones; around 96% of them were counted only once. The ten most abundant clones make up under 1.5% of the sample.

This entry belongs to a study of shared clonotypes between healthy human individuals (dated by TCRdb to between 2020 and 2021). At the level of the whole study: The cohort comprised a couple of women and a few men aged 18 to 49 years. Per donor, three plates each were used for CD4 naive and CD4 memory, two for CD8 naive, and one for CD8 memory. Blood TCR repertoires of several healthy adults were deeply sequenced to estimate repertoire size and the extent of clonotype sharing between individuals. Libraries were prepared and TCR repertoires were sequenced by different laboratories using diverse techniques, in order to increase sequencing depth and limit assay-specific biases. Between about 0.85 and 9.5 billion PBMCs per donor were obtained by leukapheresis. The paper as a whole reports these results and caveats: Naive subsets generally had larger estimated clonotype richness than memory subsets did. Approximately 5% of naive CD4, roughly 3.5% of naive CD8, roughly 2.5% of memory CD4, and over 0.35% of memory CD8 clonotypes were shared across several donors. Because the study included only a small number of donors, the genetic and exposure-history diversity represented was limited. Based on pairwise subsampling, the degree of clonotype sharing among donors was expected to be affected by sequencing depth. Even with the large sequencing depth, rarefaction of the sorted-subset datasets indicated that sequencing was incomplete. Sampling was restricted to blood, and TCR repertoires in tissues likely differ from the TCR repertoires found in blood. Higher generation probabilities were observed for clonotypes shared by all four sorted-subset donors than for non-shared clonotypes.

CD8 naive samples were obtained by positive selection for CCR7 among CD45RO-negative cells, yielding a CD45RA+CCR7+ population from which TemRA cells were excluded. Healthy HIV-negative adults with no recently reported acute infections or vaccinations were included as donors. Only Caucasian adults living in Nashville, Tennessee, USA were represented among the donors. Blood was obtained by leukapheresis, after which PBMCs were separated by Ficoll-Histopaque density gradient centrifugation and cryopreserved in liquid nitrogen vapor phase. Analytical flow cytometry was used to check the purity and quantity of every magnetically sorted T cell population. From each sorted fraction, genomic DNA was isolated and quantified by UV absorbance on a Nanodrop 2000c. V and J lose 3 bases and 2 bases, and a span of 14 bases separates them. The germline V gene (reference sequence) provides CDR1 SGHAT and CDR2 FQDESV. Spanning cysteine to phenylalanine, the CDR3 consists of 15 amino acids. Only the CDR3 region is kept as DNA, spanning 45 bases read in frame from base 1.

The receptor was isolated from a young man in good health. This chain is built from TRBV11-1 and TRBJ2-7; the D gene is possibly TRBD1, with 6 bases matching. What was sequenced was naive CD8+ T cells sorted from blood. The sample's cell subset or site, from its label and the paper: CD45RA+CCR7+. The nucleotide sequence is given as TGTGCCAGCAGCTTGGAAGGGGGTTGGGCCTACGAGCAGTACTTC. This encodes CASSLEGGWAYEQYF. With the portions outside the CDR3 filled from the reference TRBV11-1 and TRBJ2-7 genes, the complete variable region becomes EAEVAQSPRYKITEKSQAVAFWCDPISGHATLYWYRQILGQGPELLVQFQDESVVDDSQLPKDRFSAERLKGVDSTLKIQPAELGDSAMYLCASSLEGGWAYEQYFGPGTRLTVT.